Listed below are T cell receptor beta chains from one sample, sequenced in a study of PD-1 blockade in classical Hodgkin lymphoma. Data came from immunoSEQ multiplex PCR; TCRdb stores just in-frame clones and leaves some out. The data hold 25,000 to 35,000 clones, with about 81% observed a single time. The sequenced sample was CD4+ T cells from blood, obtained before the fourth cycle of nivolumab. The source of these receptors is a human donor with classical Hodgkin lymphoma. The conserved cysteine and the conserved F or W are not part of the CDR3 here. The order of the fields is D gene, clone size, J gene, V gene, CDR3 protein. D genes are given only for firm matches. A clone size is listed for some rows: how often the clone was seen (once, few, many), or a class if it is expanded.

d_gene: TRBD1; abundance: NA; j_gene: TRBJ1-4; v_gene: TRBV9; CDR3aa: ASSEGARASNEKLF
d_gene: NA; abundance: NA; j_gene: TRBJ1-4; v_gene: TRBV5-4; CDR3aa: ASSTAGNEKLF
d_gene: TRBD1; abundance: NA; j_gene: TRBJ2-7; v_gene: TRBV6-5; CDR3aa: ASSYLSQGAGEQY
d_gene: TRBD1; abundance: NA; j_gene: TRBJ1-6; v_gene: TRBV27; CDR3aa: ASSLITGTGSSYNSPLH
d_gene: NA; abundance: NA; j_gene: TRBJ1-1; v_gene: TRBV7-8; CDR3aa: ASSYGTVNTEAF
d_gene: NA; abundance: NA; j_gene: TRBJ2-1; v_gene: TRBV2; CDR3aa: ASRVLVVGEQF
d_gene: NA; abundance: NA; j_gene: TRBJ1-4; v_gene: TRBV4-2; CDR3aa: ASSPHQADNEKLF
d_gene: TRBD1; abundance: NA; j_gene: TRBJ2-7; v_gene: TRBV14; CDR3aa: ASSPRGLASGYEQY
d_gene: TRBD1; abundance: NA; j_gene: TRBJ1-6; v_gene: TRBV16; CDR3aa: ASSQLTGDGSPLH
d_gene: NA; abundance: NA; j_gene: TRBJ1-2; v_gene: TRBV5-1; CDR3aa: ASSLGAGPGDGYT
d_gene: NA; abundance: NA; j_gene: TRBJ1-1; v_gene: TRBV5-1; CDR3aa: ASSLYGYLNTEAF
d_gene: TRBD1; abundance: NA; j_gene: TRBJ2-2; v_gene: TRBV5-4; CDR3aa: ASSSRTGGNTGELF
d_gene: NA; abundance: NA; j_gene: TRBJ1-1; v_gene: TRBV5-4; CDR3aa: ASSFFNQGTEAF
d_gene: NA; abundance: NA; j_gene: TRBJ2-7; v_gene: TRBV21-1; CDR3aa: ASSGSSLFSYEQY
d_gene: NA; abundance: NA; j_gene: TRBJ2-3; v_gene: TRBV15; CDR3aa: ATSRELGGTSTDTQY
d_gene: TRBD1; abundance: NA; j_gene: TRBJ2-1; v_gene: TRBV30; CDR3aa: AWNPGQGSVNEQF
d_gene: TRBD1; abundance: NA; j_gene: TRBJ1-5; v_gene: TRBV19; CDR3aa: ASQKETGIGNQPQH
d_gene: NA; abundance: NA; j_gene: TRBJ2-3; v_gene: TRBV5-8; CDR3aa: ASSFIGGKFTDTQY
d_gene: TRBD1; abundance: NA; j_gene: TRBJ1-2; v_gene: TRBV2; CDR3aa: ASSELGQHYGYT
d_gene: TRBD1; abundance: NA; j_gene: TRBJ2-2; v_gene: TRBV19; CDR3aa: ATLRGTGEWYANTGELF
d_gene: NA; abundance: NA; j_gene: TRBJ2-5; v_gene: TRBV18; CDR3aa: ASLSGRKETQY
d_gene: NA; abundance: NA; j_gene: TRBJ2-1; v_gene: TRBV10-3; CDR3aa: AISESERVDNEQF
d_gene: TRBD1; abundance: NA; j_gene: TRBJ1-1; v_gene: TRBV7-9; CDR3aa: ASSLADRDTEAF
d_gene: NA; abundance: NA; j_gene: TRBJ1-3; v_gene: TRBV2; CDR3aa: ASSERRAPSSGNTIY
d_gene: TRBD1; abundance: NA; j_gene: TRBJ2-1; v_gene: TRBV25-1; CDR3aa: ATYDPGTAYNEQF
d_gene: TRBD1; abundance: NA; j_gene: TRBJ2-7; v_gene: TRBV4-3; CDR3aa: ASSQFRGTDTHEQY
d_gene: NA; abundance: NA; j_gene: TRBJ2-3; v_gene: TRBV7-3; CDR3aa: ASSLRGGDTQY
d_gene: TRBD1; abundance: NA; j_gene: TRBJ2-2; v_gene: TRBV14; CDR3aa: ASSPRLDRATGELF
d_gene: TRBD1; abundance: NA; j_gene: TRBJ1-2; v_gene: TRBV19; CDR3aa: ASSGQGKDYGYT
d_gene: NA; abundance: few; j_gene: TRBJ1-6; v_gene: TRBV18; CDR3aa: ASSPPRDNSPLH
d_gene: NA; abundance: NA; j_gene: TRBJ1-1; v_gene: TRBV27; CDR3aa: ASSFLLNTEAF
d_gene: TRBD1; abundance: NA; j_gene: TRBJ1-2; v_gene: TRBV28; CDR3aa: ASSLGGTGGGGYT
d_gene: NA; abundance: NA; j_gene: TRBJ1-2; v_gene: TRBV11-2; CDR3aa: ASSFPRTDGRFFYGYT